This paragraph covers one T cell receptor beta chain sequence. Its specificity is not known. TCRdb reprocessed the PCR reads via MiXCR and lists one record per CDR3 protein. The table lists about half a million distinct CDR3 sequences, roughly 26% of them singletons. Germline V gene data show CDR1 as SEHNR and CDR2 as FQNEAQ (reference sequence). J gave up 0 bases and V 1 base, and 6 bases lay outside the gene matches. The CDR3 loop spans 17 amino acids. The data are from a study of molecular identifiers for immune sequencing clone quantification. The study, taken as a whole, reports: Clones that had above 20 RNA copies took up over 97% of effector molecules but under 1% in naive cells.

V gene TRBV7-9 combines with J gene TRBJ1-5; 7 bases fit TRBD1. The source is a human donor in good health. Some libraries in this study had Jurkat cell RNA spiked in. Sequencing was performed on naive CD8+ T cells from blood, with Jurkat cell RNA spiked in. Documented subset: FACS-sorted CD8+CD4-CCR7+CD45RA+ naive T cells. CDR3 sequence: CASSLVGTEYSNQPQHF. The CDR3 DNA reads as TGTGCCAGCAGCTTAGTCGGGACAGAGTATAGCAATCAGCCCCAGCATTTT.